Given below is one TCR beta chain in context. This sample stems from a study of blood T cell repertoires in COVID-19. This CDR3 contains 16 residues. Germline assignment: CDR1 LGHDT and CDR2 YNNKEL (reference sequence). The J segment lost 6 bases and the V segment lost 5 bases, leaving 13 bases of the junction unmatched. One Seattle source followed patients from active infection through their disease course. Profiled with immunoSEQ multiplex PCR; TCRdb holds only in-frame clones, not every one. Found here are around 400,000 clones, 80% to 90% of them singletons; the top ten hold 10%. This TCR came from a woman in her 30s with COVID-19, enrolled during active disease. Sequenced input: peripheral blood. V is TRBV3-1 (or the pseudogene TRBV3-2) and J is TRBJ2-3; 8 bases are shared with TRBD2. In DNA, the CDR3 is TGTGCCAGCAGCGATACCCCCGGGACTAGTGTCGATACGCAGTATTTT. This gives the protein CASSDTPGTSVDTQYF.